The next 17 T cell receptor beta chains were all read from a single sample in a study of control samples from healthy donors and cancer patients. TCRdb's table, derived via immunoSEQ multiplex PCR, lists solely in-frame clones and lacks some. The sample includes around 120,000 clones, 85% to 95% of them seen just once. Sequencing was done on a sample of PBMCs. These receptors were taken from a man over 45 with head and neck cancer.

This clone was observed a single time. This chain uses TRBV9 with TRBJ1-3; 9 nucleotides line up with TRBD1. In germline, CDR1 is SGDLS, CDR2 YYNGEE. The J segment lost 0 bases and the V segment lost 3 bases, leaving 7 bases of the junction unmatched. This CDR3 spans 17 amino acids. DNA of the CDR3: TGTGCCAGCAGCGGGGGACAGGGCCTCTCCTCTGGAAACACCATATATTTT. Its translation: CASSGGQGLSSGNTIYF.

The chain is built from TRBV5-1 and TRBJ1-2, with unresolved D. CDR1 and CDR2 (germline): SGHRS, YFSETQ. Trimming shortened V by 2 bases and J by 4 bases, and 9 bases separated the two germline ends. This CDR3 has 13 residues. The DNA for the CDR3 is TGCGCCAGCAGCTTCCGGACGGGCTATGGCTACACCTTC. Translating gives CASSFRTGYGYTF. The whole variable domain, remainder taken from reference TRBV5-1 and TRBJ1-2, is KAGVTQTPRYLIKTRGQQVTLSCSPISGHRSVSWYQQTPGQGLQFLFEYFSETQRNKGNFPGRFSGRQFSNSRSEMNVSTLELGDSALYLCASSFRTGYGYTFGSGTRLTVV.

This chain connects TRBV30 to TRBJ2-5; no clear D gene. There are 13 residues in the CDR3. Trimming stripped 2 bases from V and 5 bases from J, with 12 bases between. CDR1 and CDR2 from the germline V gene are GTSNPN and SVGIG (reference sequence). The CDR3 spells CAWSRVSWETQYF. The CDR3 nucleotides read TGTGCCTGGAGTCGGGTCTCCTGGGAGACCCAGTACTTC.

The chain joins TRBV7-9 to TRBJ1-1; maybe TRBD1 (6 bases). The germline V gene has CDR1 SEHNR and CDR2 FQNEAQ (reference sequence). V lost 5 bases and J lost 8, with 15 bases in between. This CDR3 comprises 13 residues. The CDR3 reads CASSHTGYPEAFF. CDR3 bases: TGTGCCAGCAGCCACACAGGGTATCCCGAAGCTTTCTTT.

The chain combines TRBV9 with TRBJ2-2, with 8 bases lining up with TRBD2. V was pared by 3 bases and J by 4 bases, with 5 bases of the junction left unmatched. The CDR3 consists of 15 residues. Germline CDR1 is SGDLS and CDR2 is YYNGEE. The CDR3 loop is CASSARGGPTGELFF. The CDR3 region has the DNA TGTGCCAGCAGCGCACGCGGGGGGCCCACCGGGGAGCTGTTTTTT.

The V gene is TRBV29-1, the J gene TRBJ2-3; 8 bases fit TRBD1. From germline, CDR1 is SQVTM and CDR2 ANQGSEA. The CDR3 runs to 13 residues. The V gene end was trimmed by 7 bases and the J gene end by 3 bases; junction bases not matched to a gene: 6. The CDR3 DNA reads TGCAGCGGGCGGACAGGGTCAACAGATACGCAGTATTTT. Protein product: CSGRTGSTDTQYF.

The V and J genes are TRBV28 and TRBJ2-1, with D unclear. CDR1 and CDR2 from the germline V gene are MDHEN and SYDVKM. CDR3 size: 15 residues. The V end was cut by 3 bases, the J end by 7 bases, with 16 bases between. CDR3: CASSLGGYRTNEQFF. The CDR3 DNA reads TGTGCCAGCAGTTTGGGTGGGTACAGAACTAATGAGCAGTTCTTC.

V and J are TRBV7-8 and TRBJ1-5; D uncertain. The CDR3 runs 14 residues. The germline CDR1 and CDR2 sequences are SGHVS and FQNEAQ. The V end lost 5 bases, the J end lost 9 bases, and 17 bases lay between the germline ends. Here the CDR3 reads CASSLTTGYTPQHF. Written as DNA, the CDR3 is TGTGCCAGCAGCCTCACGACCGGGTATACGCCCCAGCATTTT.

The DNA of the CDR3 is TGTGCCAGCAGCCGGGATTCGGGCCCGGGGCACAATCAGCCCCAGCATTTT. It codes for CASSRDSGPGHNQPQHF. The V call is TRBV7-8, the J call TRBJ1-5; D may be TRBD1 (5 bases). Germline values: CDR1 SGHVS, CDR2 FQNEAQ. The V gene lost 5 bases and the J gene lost 3 bases, with 20 bases spanning the gap. This CDR3 comprises 17 residues.

This chain links TRBV11-2 with TRBJ2-5; the D gene is possibly TRBD1 (5 bases). The V and J ends lost 2 bases and 9 bases respectively, with 13 bases between them. The germline CDR1 and CDR2 sequences are SGHAT and FQNNGV. The CDR3 has 13 amino acids. This CDR3 is CASSLYQGLAQYF. CDR3 sequence (DNA): TGTGCCAGCAGCTTATACCAGGGCTTGGCCCAGTACTTC.

The chain carries TRBV28 and TRBJ2-3; D is unclear. The germline CDR1 and CDR2 sequences are MDHEN and SYDVKM. V shed 6 bases and J shed 4 bases, with 17 bases lying between them. The CDR3 extends over 15 amino acids. The CDR3 loop reads CASSLFLSRSDTQYF. The CDR3 nucleotides are TGTGCCAGCAGCCTTTTCCTTAGCAGATCAGATACGCAGTATTTT.

The chain has TRBV4-3 and TRBJ2-3; 9 nucleotides line up with TRBD1. Germline V gene data show CDR1 as LGHNA and CDR2 as YSLEER. This CDR3 is built from 16 residues. J was trimmed by 4 bases and V by 3 bases; bases with no gene match: 8. CDR3: CASSHQTGGIADTQYF. CDR3 bases: TGCGCCAGCAGCCATCAGACAGGGGGAATAGCAGATACGCAGTATTTT.

The chain has TRBV7-2 and TRBJ2-4; 7 bases line up with TRBD2. This CDR3 has 16 residues. V was clipped by 3 bases and J by 0 bases; unmatched bases: 5. Germline V gene lookup returns CDR1 SGHTA and CDR2 FQGNSA. The CDR3: CASSLGGDRAKNIQYF. CDR3 coding DNA: TGTGCCAGCAGCTTGGGAGGGGATAGAGCCAAAAACATTCAGTACTTC.

This chain uses TRBV9 with TRBJ2-3; tentative D call: TRBD2 (6 bases). The ends were cut back, 3 bases at V and 0 bases at J, with 17 bases in the middle. Per the germline V gene, CDR1 is SGDLS and CDR2 is YYNGEE. The CDR3 is 17 residues long. CDR3 loop: CASSAARGPHSTDTQYF. Here the CDR3 DNA reads TGTGCCAGCAGCGCCGCGCGGGGCCCGCATAGCACAGATACGCAGTATTTT.

This chain joins TRBV19 and TRBJ2-3; D is perhaps TRBD1 (6 bases). CDR3 length equals 13 residues. Looked up from germline, CDR1 is LNHDA and CDR2 is SQIVND (reference sequence). Trimming removed 6 bases at V and 1 base at J, with 8 bases between. The CDR3 here is CASSRTGTDTQYF. The CDR3, as DNA: TGTGCCAGTAGCCGGACAGGCACAGATACGCAGTATTTT.

This rearrangement joins TRBV27 to TRBJ2-1; D possibly corresponds to TRBD2 (5 bases). Germline V gene lookup returns CDR1 MNHEY and CDR2 SMNVEV (reference sequence). The CDR3 covers 19 residues. Trimming pared 2 bases from V and 0 bases from J, leaving 20 bases between. The CDR3 sequence: CASSLSLSGRLSSYNEQFF. The CDR3, as DNA: TGTGCCAGCAGTTTAAGTCTTTCGGGGAGACTGAGCTCCTACAATGAGCAGTTCTTC.

The chain joins TRBV19 to TRBJ2-1; no clear D gene. CDR3 length equals 11 residues. V lost 7 bases to trimming and J lost 10 bases, with 11 bases between them. The germline gives CDR1 LNHDA, CDR2 SQIVND (reference sequence). In nucleotides, the CDR3 is TGTGCCAGTACCACTATCGGCGAGCAGTTCTTC. Protein: CASTTIGEQFF.